This entry is about one T cell receptor (beta chain). The antigen remains undetermined. The sample originates from a study of cytomegalovirus exposure and HLA in healthy donors. General study points: In vitro experiments confirmed that a few CMV-associated chains were specific for CMV antigens. High specificity and sensitivity for cytomegalovirus status were reported for the classifier. The authors listed over 150 TCR beta chains as cytomegalovirus-associated. The TCR clusters that emerged in the first cohort tended, a later analysis found, to co-occur in the 120 validation repertoires.

V lost 8 bases, J lost 3 bases, and 7 bases lay in between. The germline V gene has CDR1 KGHSH and CDR2 LQKENI. The CDR3 is 11 amino acids. The data were produced by immunoSEQ multiplex PCR, yet TCRdb's version contains in-frame clones alone and is incomplete. Of about 180,000 clones listed, about 85% are singletons. The chain links TRBV18 to TRBJ1-1, with D unclear. What was sequenced was PBMCs. The sequence was obtained from a man aged 18 to 30 in good health and CMV-seropositive. CDR3 in amino acids: CASQSDTEAFF. DNA for the CDR3: TGTGCCAGCCAAAGCGACACTGAAGCTTTCTTT. Full variable domain (remainder filled in from reference TRBV18 and TRBJ1-1): NAGVMQNPRHLVRRRGQEARLRCSPMKGHSHVYWYRQLPEEGLKFMVYLQKENIIDESGMPKERFSAEFPKEGPSILRIQQVVRGDSAAYFCASQSDTEAFFGQGTRLTVV.